A selection of T cell receptor beta chains follows, all from one sample in a study of identical twins. TCRdb re-called the 5' RACE reads with MiXCR, one entry per CDR3 protein. Seen here are a few hundred thousand distinct CDR3 sequences, 9% to 10% observed once, and the top ten hold roughly 3%. These records were also assigned to another study, of yellow fever vaccine responses in identical twins.

Sequencing used PBMCs. These receptor sequences come from a woman under 30 in good health. The CDR3 runs from the conserved cysteine through the conserved F or W. The D gene is left open where the match is weak. Clone size is stated in some rows and not others, as once, few, many or a class when expanded.

TRBV12-3/TRBV12-4,NA,15,TRBJ1-1,few,TGTGCCAGCAGTTTAATCTCGGCCCCGCAGGCTGAAGCTTTCTTT,CASSLISAPQAEAFF
TRBV14,NA,16,TRBJ2-2,NA,TGTGCCAGCAGCCCCAGGGGGGGTAGTCGGACCGGGGAGCTGTTTTTT,CASSPRGGSRTGELFF
TRBV5-6,NA,15,TRBJ2-7,NA,TGTGCCAGCAGCTTGGGGGGGGGCGGTCACTACGAGCAGTACTTC,CASSLGGGGHYEQYF
TRBV20-1,NA,14,TRBJ2-7,NA,TGCAGTGCTAGTGAGACAGTTAGTCCCTACGAGCAGTACTTC,CSASETVSPYEQYF
TRBV5-6,TRBD1,14,TRBJ2-2,many,TGTGCCAGCAGCCTACAGGGGGTCGACGGGGAGCTGTTTTTT,CASSLQGVDGELFF
TRBV28,TRBD1,17,TRBJ2-5,once,TGTGCCAGCAGCCACTTGGGACAGCCGGGCCGACAAGAGACCCAGTACTTC,CASSHLGQPGRQETQYF
TRBV12-3/TRBV12-4,NA,15,TRBJ2-2,NA,TGTGCCAGCAGACCGAGCGGAACGAACACCGGGGAGCTGTTTTTT,CASRPSGTNTGELFF
TRBV28,NA,14,TRBJ2-7,many,TGTGCCAGCAGTCGCTACGGGAAATCCTACGAGCAGTACTTC,CASSRYGKSYEQYF
TRBV6-5,NA,16,TRBJ2-1,few,TGTGCCAGCAGTTACGTGGAACCCGCATCCTACAATGAGCAGTTCTTC,CASSYVEPASYNEQFF
TRBV3-1,TRBD2,16,TRBJ2-7,NA,TGTGCCAGCAGCCAAGAGGGCGGGGGGGGTCTCTACGAGCAGTACTTC,CASSQEGGGGLYEQYF
TRBV24-1,TRBD2,16,TRBJ2-2,NA,TGTGCCACCAGTGGGCCGGGACTAGCGCGCCCCGGGGAGCTGTTTTTT,CATSGPGLARPGELFF
TRBV27,TRBD1,15,TRBJ2-5,few,TGTGCCAGCAGTCCCTTGGGACAGGACCAAGAGACCCAGTACTTC,CASSPLGQDQETQYF
TRBV3-1,NA,12,TRBJ2-1,few,TGTGCCAGCAGCCACGCAGGGATTGAGCAGATCTTC,CASSHAGIEQIF
TRBV12-3/TRBV12-4,NA,14,TRBJ2-2,NA,TGTGCCAGCAGTTGGGGGGGGCGCACCGGGGAGCTGTTTTTT,CASSWGGRTGELFF
TRBV20-1,TRBD2,14,TRBJ2-1,few,TGCAGTGCCCCCAAAGCGGGAGTAAATAATGAGCAGTTCTTC,CSAPKAGVNNEQFF
TRBV12-3/TRBV12-4,TRBD1,14,TRBJ2-2,many,TGTGCCAGCAGTTTACAGGGGGCCGCCGGGGAGCTGTTTTTT,CASSLQGAAGELFF
TRBV30,NA,12,TRBJ2-7,many,TGTGCCTGGAGTGAGGCCGATTACGAGCAGTACTTC,CAWSEADYEQYF
TRBV12-3/TRBV12-4,NA,13,TRBJ1-1,NA,TGTGCCAGCAGTTTAGCGAGGGGGGTGAAAGCTTTCTTT,CASSLARGVKAFF
TRBV29-1,TRBD2,17,TRBJ2-3,many,TGCAGCGCTCGGAAAACGACTAGCGGGAAGATTGCAGATACGCAGTATTTT,CSARKTTSGKIADTQYF
TRBV20-1,NA,13,TRBJ1-5,few,TGCAGTGCTAGAATGGGGGGCGATCAGCCCCAGCATTTT,CSARMGGDQPQHF
TRBV6-6,NA,13,TRBJ1-5,many,TGTGCCAGCAGTTCCGGACGGAATCAGCCCCAGCATTTT,CASSSGRNQPQHF
TRBV5-1,NA,13,TRBJ2-7,NA,TGCGCCAGCAGCTTGGGTAGCGAAGGCGAGCAGTACTTC,CASSLGSEGEQYF
TRBV7-2,TRBD2,15,TRBJ2-1,few,TGTGCCAGCAGTTCGACTAGCGGGGGGGCTACGGAGCAGTTCTTC,CASSSTSGGATEQFF
TRBV10-3,NA,15,TRBJ1-6,NA,TGTGCCATCAGTGAAAACAACTCCTATAATTCACCCCTCCACTTT,CAISENNSYNSPLHF
TRBV4-3,NA,14,TRBJ2-7,few,TGCGCCAGCAGCCAAGCTCGCGGAACCTACGAGCAGTACTTC,CASSQARGTYEQYF
TRBV14,TRBD2,17,TRBJ2-1,few,TGTGCCAGCAGCCCCCCACTAGGGCTAGCGGGGGGGCATGAGCAGTTCTTC,CASSPPLGLAGGHEQFF
TRBV5-1,TRBD1,15,TRBJ2-2,many,TGCGCCAGCAGCTTGGGAGGGGGCGAGGCCGGGGAGCTGTTTTTT,CASSLGGGEAGELFF
TRBV6-5,NA,12,TRBJ2-5,few,TGTGCCGGTATTGGTGGTCTAGAGACCCAGTACTTC,CAGIGGLETQYF
TRBV20-1,NA,14,TRBJ1-5,many,TGCAGTGCGATGGACAACGGGGATAGTCAGCCCCAGCATTTT,CSAMDNGDSQPQHF
TRBV4-1,TRBD2,15,TRBJ2-7,many,TGCGCCAGCAGCCAAGCCGGGACTAGCGCCTACGAGCAGTACTTC,CASSQAGTSAYEQYF
TRBV7-2,NA,17,TRBJ2-6,few,TGTGCCAGCAGCGCAGGCGCAGTAGGCTCTGGGGCCAACGTCCTGACTTTC,CASSAGAVGSGANVLTF
TRBV7-9,TRBD2,14,TRBJ2-1,few,TGTGCCAGCAGCTTAGTGACTAGCCTCAATGAGCAGTTCTTC,CASSLVTSLNEQFF
TRBV3-1,NA,16,TRBJ2-1,few,TGTGCCAGCAGCCGATTGATTGCACAATCCTACAATGAGCAGTTCTTC,CASSRLIAQSYNEQFF
TRBV27,NA,14,TRBJ2-7,many,TGTGCCAGCAGTGGGATTTTGATGGCAAGCGAGCAGTACTTC,CASSGILMASEQYF
TRBV29-1,TRBD2,14,TRBJ2-1,many,TGCAGCGCCAGACTAGCGGGGATTTCCAATGAGCAGTTCTTC,CSARLAGISNEQFF
TRBV6-1,TRBD1,14,TRBJ2-7,few,TGTGCCAGCAGCCGGGCAGGGGGTATCTACGAGCAGTACTTC,CASSRAGGIYEQYF
TRBV10-3,NA,12,TRBJ2-3,few,TGTGCCATCAGTGAGTTGCGTGATACGCAGTATTTT,CAISELRDTQYF
TRBV12-3/TRBV12-4,TRBD1,16,TRBJ2-1,NA,TGTGCCAGCAGCTTGACAGGGGTAGGAAAATACAATGAGCAGTTCTTC,CASSLTGVGKYNEQFF
TRBV7-2,NA,12,TRBJ2-1,few,TGTGCCAGCGGGTGGGTTTACAATGAGCAGTTCTTC,CASGWVYNEQFF
TRBV20-1,NA,13,TRBJ2-4,NA,TGCAGTGCTCCCAGGGAAGCCAAAAACATTCAGTACTTC,CSAPREAKNIQYF
TRBV29-1,NA,12,TRBJ2-7,many,TGCAGCGTTGAAGAGTCGACCTACGAGCAGTACTTC,CSVEESTYEQYF
TRBV6-1,NA,14,TRBJ2-7,many,TGCGCCAGCAGTGAGTCGGGGAGCTCCTACGAGCAGTACTTC,CASSESGSSYEQYF
TRBV3-1,NA,13,TRBJ2-7,many,TGTGCCAGCAGCCAAGCAGAGGGCGGGGAGCAGTACTTC,CASSQAEGGEQYF
TRBV20-1,NA,10,TRBJ2-7,many,TGCAGTGTTGAGAGGGACGAGCAGTACTTC,CSVERDEQYF
TRBV6-5,NA,16,TRBJ1-4,many,TGTGCCAGCAGTTACTCAAGGGCAGCAACTAATGAAAAACTGTTTTTT,CASSYSRAATNEKLFF
TRBV29-1,NA,10,TRBJ2-1,few,TGCAGCGCCCCCAATCCTGAGCAGTTCTTC,CSAPNPEQFF
TRBV9,NA,15,TRBJ2-7,NA,TGTGCCAGCAGCGCTTTAGGCATTAGCTCCTACGAGCAGTACTTC,CASSALGISSYEQYF
TRBV13,NA,16,TRBJ1-5,NA,TGTGCCAGCAGCTTACGGGCCGGGGAGAACAATCAGCCCCAGCATTTT,CASSLRAGENNQPQHF
TRBV12-5,TRBD1,16,TRBJ2-7,many,TGTGCTAGTGACGAACTTAGGGACAGGGAGATCTACGAGCAGTACTTC,CASDELRDREIYEQYF
TRBV6-2/TRBV6-3,TRBD2,13,TRBJ2-7,many,TGTGCCAGCAGTCGGTCGGGGGGCTACGAGCAGTACTTC,CASSRSGGYEQYF
TRBV7-9,TRBD2,17,TRBJ2-3,NA,TGTGCCAGCAGCTTTGCAACCGGGACTAGCGGCACAGATACGCAGTATTTT,CASSFATGTSGTDTQYF
TRBV18,NA,13,TRBJ2-5,few,TGTGCCAGCTCACCATCAGTCAAAGAGACCCAGTACTTC,CASSPSVKETQYF
TRBV10-3,TRBD2,17,TRBJ2-3,many,TGTGCCATCAGCACCTCTAGCGGGAGCCTTCGCACAGATACGCAGTATTTT,CAISTSSGSLRTDTQYF
TRBV4-3,TRBD1,19,TRBJ2-3,NA,TGCGCCAGCAGCCAGCACCTTACCGGGACAGGGACTGTGGCAGATACGCAGTATTTT,CASSQHLTGTGTVADTQYF
TRBV7-8,NA,19,TRBJ2-3,many,TGTGCCAGCAGCTTAGCCATCGGTGTTGCGGAGATCAGCACAGATACGCAGTATTTT,CASSLAIGVAEISTDTQYF
TRBV12-3/TRBV12-4,NA,14,TRBJ2-7,many,TGTGCCAGCAGTCCCGGACATCAATCGTACGAGCAGTACTTC,CASSPGHQSYEQYF
TRBV11-2,NA,14,TRBJ1-1,many,TGTGCCAGCACCTCCTCGAGGGTGAACACTGAAGCTTTCTTT,CASTSSRVNTEAFF